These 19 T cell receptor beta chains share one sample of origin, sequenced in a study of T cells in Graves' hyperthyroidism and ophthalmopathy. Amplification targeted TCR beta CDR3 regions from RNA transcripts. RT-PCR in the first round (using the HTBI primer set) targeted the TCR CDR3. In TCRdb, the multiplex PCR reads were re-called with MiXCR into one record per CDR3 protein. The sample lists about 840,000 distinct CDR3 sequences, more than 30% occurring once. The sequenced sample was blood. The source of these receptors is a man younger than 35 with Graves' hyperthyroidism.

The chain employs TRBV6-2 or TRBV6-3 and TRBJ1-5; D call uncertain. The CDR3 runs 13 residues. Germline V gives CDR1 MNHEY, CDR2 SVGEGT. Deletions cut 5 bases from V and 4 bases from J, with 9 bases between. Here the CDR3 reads CASSEGLNQPQHF. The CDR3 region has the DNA TGTGCCAGCAGTGAAGGACTGAATCAGCCCCAGCATTTT.

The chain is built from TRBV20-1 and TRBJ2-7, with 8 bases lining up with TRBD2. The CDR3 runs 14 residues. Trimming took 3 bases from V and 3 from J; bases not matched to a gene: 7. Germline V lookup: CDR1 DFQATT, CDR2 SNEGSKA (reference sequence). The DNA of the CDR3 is TGCAGTGCTAGCGTACTAGCGGATTTCTACGAGCAGTACTTC. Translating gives CSASVLADFYEQYF.

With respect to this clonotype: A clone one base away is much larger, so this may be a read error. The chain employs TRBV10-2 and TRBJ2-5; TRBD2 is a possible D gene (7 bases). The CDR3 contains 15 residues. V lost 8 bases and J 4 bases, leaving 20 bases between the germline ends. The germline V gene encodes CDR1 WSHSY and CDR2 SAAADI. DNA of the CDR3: TGCGCCAGCGGCCTCCCTAGCGGAGGGGGAGAGACCCAGTACTTC. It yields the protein CASGLPSGGGETQYF.

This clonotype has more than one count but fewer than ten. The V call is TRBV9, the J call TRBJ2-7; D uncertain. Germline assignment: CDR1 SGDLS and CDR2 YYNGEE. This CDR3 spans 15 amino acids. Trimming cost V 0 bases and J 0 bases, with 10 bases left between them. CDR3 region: CASSVDYGPSYEQYF. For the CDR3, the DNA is TGTGCCAGCAGCGTAGATTACGGCCCCTCCTACGAGCAGTACTTC.

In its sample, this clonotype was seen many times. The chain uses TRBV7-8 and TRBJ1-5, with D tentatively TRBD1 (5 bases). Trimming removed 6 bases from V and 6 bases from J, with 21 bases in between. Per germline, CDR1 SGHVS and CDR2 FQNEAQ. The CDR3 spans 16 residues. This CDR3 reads CASRRSRDGKRQPQHF. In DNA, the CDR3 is TGTGCCAGCAGACGAAGCCGGGACGGGAAACGTCAGCCCCAGCATTTT.

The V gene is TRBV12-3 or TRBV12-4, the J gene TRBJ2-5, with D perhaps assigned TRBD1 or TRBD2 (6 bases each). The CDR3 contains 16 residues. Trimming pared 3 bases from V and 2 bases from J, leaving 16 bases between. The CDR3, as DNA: TGTGCCAGCAGTTTCCCGGGGGCGAGTAATCAAGAGACCCAGTACTTC. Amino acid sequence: CASSFPGASNQETQYF.

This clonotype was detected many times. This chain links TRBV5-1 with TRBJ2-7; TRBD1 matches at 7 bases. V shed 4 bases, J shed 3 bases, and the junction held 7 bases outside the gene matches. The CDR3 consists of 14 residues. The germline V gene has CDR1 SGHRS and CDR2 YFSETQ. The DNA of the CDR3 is TGCGCCAGCAGCATACTCGGGACAGACTACGAGCAGTACTTC. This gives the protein CASSILGTDYEQYF.

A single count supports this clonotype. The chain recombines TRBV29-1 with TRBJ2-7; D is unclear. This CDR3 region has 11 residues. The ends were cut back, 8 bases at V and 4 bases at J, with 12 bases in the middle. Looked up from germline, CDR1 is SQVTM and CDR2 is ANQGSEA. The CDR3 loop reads CSLGQLYEQYF. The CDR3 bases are TGCAGCTTGGGCCAGCTTTACGAGCAGTACTTC.

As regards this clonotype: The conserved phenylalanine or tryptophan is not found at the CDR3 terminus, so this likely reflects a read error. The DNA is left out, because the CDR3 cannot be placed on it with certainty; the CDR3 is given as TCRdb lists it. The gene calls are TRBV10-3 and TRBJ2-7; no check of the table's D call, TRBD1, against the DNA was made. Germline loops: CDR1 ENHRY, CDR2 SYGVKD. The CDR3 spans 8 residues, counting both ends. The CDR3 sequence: CAISDRGK.

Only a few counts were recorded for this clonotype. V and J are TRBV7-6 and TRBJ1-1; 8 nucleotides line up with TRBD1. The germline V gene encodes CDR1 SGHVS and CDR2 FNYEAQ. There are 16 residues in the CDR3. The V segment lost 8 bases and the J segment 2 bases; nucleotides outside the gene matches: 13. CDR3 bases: TGTGCCAGCGCGTCCGGGACAGGATCTTTAAACACTGAAGCTTTCTTT. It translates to CASASGTGSLNTEAFF.

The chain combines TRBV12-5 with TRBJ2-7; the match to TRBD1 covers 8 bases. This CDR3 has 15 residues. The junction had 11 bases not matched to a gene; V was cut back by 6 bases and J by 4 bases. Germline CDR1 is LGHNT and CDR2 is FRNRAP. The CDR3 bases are TGTGCTAGTGGCTCCCACCCGGGACAGGCATACGAGCAGTACTTC. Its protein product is CASGSHPGQAYEQYF.

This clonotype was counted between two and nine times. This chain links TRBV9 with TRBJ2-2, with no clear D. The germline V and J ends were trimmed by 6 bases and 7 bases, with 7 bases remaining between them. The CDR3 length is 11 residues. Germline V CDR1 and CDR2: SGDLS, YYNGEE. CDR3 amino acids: CASNPHGELFF. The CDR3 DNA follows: TGTGCCAGCAACCCACACGGGGAGCTGTTTTTT.

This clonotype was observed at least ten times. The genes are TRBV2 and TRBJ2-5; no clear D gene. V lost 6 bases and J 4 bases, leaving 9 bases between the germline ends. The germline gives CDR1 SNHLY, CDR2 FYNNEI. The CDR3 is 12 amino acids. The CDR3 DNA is TGTGCCAGCAGCGAACAAGGAGAGACCCAGTACTTC. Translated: CASSEQGETQYF.

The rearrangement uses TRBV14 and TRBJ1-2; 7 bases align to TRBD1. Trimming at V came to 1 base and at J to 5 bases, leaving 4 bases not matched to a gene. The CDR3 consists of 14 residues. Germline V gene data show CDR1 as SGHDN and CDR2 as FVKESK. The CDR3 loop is CASSQVGTVYGYTF. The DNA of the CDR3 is TGTGCCAGCAGCCAAGTAGGGACAGTTTATGGCTACACCTTC.

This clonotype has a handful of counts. CDR3 residues: CASSLDRDEMNTEAFF. The CDR3 DNA follows: TGTGCCAGCAGCTTAGACAGGGATGAGATGAACACTGAAGCTTTCTTT. V usage is TRBV7-8 and J usage is TRBJ1-1, with D maybe TRBD1 (6 bases). This CDR3 region has 16 residues. Germline V gene data show CDR1 as SGHVS and CDR2 as FQNEAQ. Trimming cost V 1 base and J 0 bases, with 12 bases left between them.

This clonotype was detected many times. The CDR3: CASSQGQGLPRGGYTF. The CDR3 DNA is TGCGCCAGCAGCCAAGGACAGGGCCTGCCGAGGGGCGGCTACACCTTC. The chain carries TRBV4-1 and TRBJ1-2; TRBD1 aligns across 7 bases. The ends lost 1 base at V and 8 bases at J; junction bases unmatched: 13. The CDR3 contains 16 residues. Germline CDR1 is MGHRA and CDR2 is YSYEKL.

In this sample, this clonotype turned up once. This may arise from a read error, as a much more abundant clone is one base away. The CDR3: CATTEGSGELFF. CDR3 sequence (DNA): TGTGCCACCACCGAGGGGTCCGGGGAGCTGTTTTTT. V usage is TRBV10-3 and J usage is TRBJ2-2, with D perhaps TRBD1 or TRBD2 (5 bases each). Germline-derived CDR1 and CDR2 are ENHRY and SYGVKD. V was pared by 10 bases and J by 6 bases, with 12 bases between. The CDR3 runs to 12 residues.

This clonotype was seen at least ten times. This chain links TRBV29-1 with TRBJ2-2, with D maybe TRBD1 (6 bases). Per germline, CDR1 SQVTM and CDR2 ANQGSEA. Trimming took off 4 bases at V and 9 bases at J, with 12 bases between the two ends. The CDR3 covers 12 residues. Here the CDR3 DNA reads TGCAGCGTTGCGTTGGGGGCACGGGAGCTGTTTTTT. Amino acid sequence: CSVALGARELFF.

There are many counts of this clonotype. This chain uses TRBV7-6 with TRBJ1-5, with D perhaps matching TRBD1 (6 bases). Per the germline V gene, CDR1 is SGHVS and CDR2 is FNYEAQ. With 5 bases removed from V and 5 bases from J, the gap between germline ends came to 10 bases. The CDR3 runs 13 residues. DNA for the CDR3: TGTGCCAGCAGCGTTAAGGGGGATCAGCCCCAGCATTTT. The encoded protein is CASSVKGDQPQHF.